This T cell receptor beta chain appears in the sequencing data of a study of blood T cell repertoires in COVID-19. Study overall: From the United States, Italy and Spain came samples of acute and convalescent COVID-19. PBMCs, B-cell-depleted T cells, or T cells provided the cDNA or gDNA that made up the material.

Germline-derived CDR1 and CDR2 are LNHNV and YYDKDF (reference sequence). CDR3 size: 18 residues. J lost 7 bases, V lost 1 base, and 19 bases had no gene match. Source study methods: Reference gene primer amplification gave estimated nucleated cell counts. Some clones are missing from TCRdb's copy, which holds only in-frame ones; the method was immunoSEQ multiplex PCR. The V and J calls and clone size are taken from that table; D and trimming were inferred from the DNA. The sample records about 140,000 clones, around 88% being singletons. The TCR comes from a human donor in a cohort sampled during active COVID-19. Sequencing was performed on peripheral blood. V usage is TRBV15 and J usage is TRBJ2-7; 7 bases fit TRBD1. CDR3 nucleotide sequence: TGTGCCACCAGCAGAGGTCTGGCCTCCGGAACAGGGGTAGAAGAGCAGTACTTC. Its translation: CATSRGLASGTGVEEQYF. Full variable domain (remainder filled in from reference TRBV15 and TRBJ2-7): DAMVIQNPRYQVTQFGKPVTLSCSQTLNHNVMYWYQQKSSQAPKLLFHYYDKDFNNEADTPDNFQSRRPNTSFCFLDIRSPGLGDTAMYLCATSRGLASGTGVEEQYFGPGTRLTVT.